This is a list of T cell receptor beta chains from one sample in a study of human T cells and chemical hapten exposure. TCRdb reprocessed the RACE reads via MiXCR and lists one record per CDR3 protein. The table has around 95,000 distinct CDR3 sequences, 10% to 14% seen once. Sequencing was performed on whole blood, taken in connection with sensitization to the hapten diphenylcyclopropenone (DPC). These receptors were collected from a woman in her sixties or seventies with alopecia areata. Some clones in this sample may be carry-over from other donors' samples. Both conserved end residues are part of each CDR3. Each record gives: clone size, V gene, D gene, J gene, CDR3 DNA, CDR3 protein. A D gene is named only where the DNA matches it firmly. Rows give clone size only sometimes, using once, few, many, or a class for an expanded clone.

few	TRBV12-3/TRBV12-4	.	TRBJ1-5	TGTGCCAGCAGTTTATGGGGGGGAGGTGATCAGCCCCAGCATTTT	CASSLWGGGDQPQHF
many	TRBV20-1	.	TRBJ2-1	TGCAGTGCTAGTCTGGGGAGGAATGAGCAATTCTTC	CSASLGRNEQFF
many	TRBV6-5	.	TRBJ2-1	TGTGCCAGCAGTGCGGGGACAGCCAATGAGCAGTTCTTC	CASSAGTANEQFF
many	TRBV2	.	TRBJ1-1	TGTGCCAGCGGTAGTGAAACTGAAGCTTTCTTT	CASGSETEAFF
.	TRBV7-9	TRBD2	TRBJ2-3	TGTGCCAGCAGCTTAGGTACTAGCGGCATCACAGATACGCAGTATTTT	CASSLGTSGITDTQYF
many	TRBV12-3/TRBV12-4	.	TRBJ2-1	TGTGCCAGCAGTCTGGGCTCGGGGAGGAACAATGAGCAGTTCTTC	CASSLGSGRNNEQFF
.	TRBV7-2	.	TRBJ1-4	TGTGCCAGCAGCTTCTCAGACGGTGGAGAAAAACTGTTTTTT	CASSFSDGGEKLFF
once	TRBV27	TRBD1	TRBJ2-7	TGTGCCAGCAGTGAGGACAGGGGGCACGAGCAGTACTTC	CASSEDRGHEQYF
many	TRBV20-1	TRBD2	TRBJ2-1	TGCAGTGCGGCACTAGCGGCTACCCCCAATGAGCAGTTCTTC	CSAALAATPNEQFF
few	TRBV6-6	.	TRBJ2-3	TGTGCCAGCAGCGCCGACGAGACAGATACGCAGTATTTT	CASSADETDTQYF
.	TRBV30	.	TRBJ2-2	TGTGCCTGGAGTCGTGACACCGGGGAGCTGTTTTTT	CAWSRDTGELFF
.	TRBV11-2	.	TRBJ2-2	TGTGCCAGCAGCTTAAATTTCTGGGGCACCGGGGAGCTGTTTTTT	CASSLNFWGTGELFF
many	TRBV6-4	.	TRBJ1-5	TGTGCCAGCAGCACACAAGGAGGCAATCAGCCCCAGCATTTT	CASSTQGGNQPQHF
many	TRBV18	TRBD1	TRBJ1-6	TGTGCCAGCTCAACCGGGACAGGATCGAATTCACCCCTCCACTTT	CASSTGTGSNSPLHF
many	TRBV27	TRBD1	TRBJ2-1	TGTGCCAGCAGTCAGACAGGGGAGAGATATAGTGAGCAGTTCTTC	CASSQTGERYSEQFF